Shown below are 32 T cell receptor beta chains from a single sample sequenced in a study of cytomegalovirus exposure and HLA in healthy donors. Researchers ran the PCR with 60 Vbeta and 13 Jbeta primers. Sequenced by immunoSEQ multiplex PCR; TCRdb stores in-frame clones only, minus some. The profile covers more than 80,000 clones, with around 67% appearing a single time and about 2.3% taken by the ten largest. Sequencing input: PBMCs. These receptors came from a human donor in good health.

In regard to this clone: The sample carries other DNA sequences with the same CDR3. This rearrangement joins TRBV7-9 to TRBJ1-4; D is perhaps TRBD1 (5 bases). V dropped 0 bases and J dropped 4 bases, with 9 bases sitting between them. CDR1 SEHNR and CDR2 FQNEAQ come from the germline V gene (reference sequence). CDR3 size: 15 residues. CDR3 DNA: TGTGCCAGCAGCTTAGCAGGGGCGCTTAATGAAAAACTGTTTTTT. Residues: CASSLAGALNEKLFF. Filled out from reference TRBV7-9 and TRBJ1-4, the complete variable domain reads DTGVSQNPRHKITKRGQNVTFRCDPISEHNRLYWYRQTLGQGPEFLTYFQNEAQLEKSRLLSDRFSAERPKGSFSTLEIQRTEQGDSAMYLCASSLAGALNEKLFFGSGTQLSVL.

The rearrangement uses TRBV7-9 and TRBJ1-5, with a possible D match to TRBD1 (6 bases). V shed 4 bases and J shed 4 bases, with 14 bases lying between them. Germline loops: CDR1 SEHNR, CDR2 FQNEAQ (reference sequence). The CDR3 runs 15 residues. CDR3 coding DNA: TGTGCCAGCAGCTCCAACAGGGTGGGAAATCAGCCCCAGCATTTT. As protein: CASSSNRVGNQPQHF.

J is TRBJ1-2 and V is TRBV20-1; D is ambiguous. V lost 5 bases and J 7 bases, leaving 11 bases between the germline ends. Looked up from germline, CDR1 is DFQATT and CDR2 is SNEGSKA (reference sequence). This CDR3 contains 11 residues. CDR3 in amino acids: CSADQEGGYTF. The CDR3 region has the DNA TGCAGTGCTGACCAGGAAGGTGGCTACACCTTC.

This clone was picked up a small number of times. V is TRBV9 and J is TRBJ2-7, with 9 nucleotides matching TRBD2. CDR1 is SGDLS and CDR2 is YYNGEE in the germline V gene. Unmatched junction bases numbered 4, after V lost 0 bases and J lost 3 bases. There are 15 residues in the CDR3. DNA of the CDR3: TGTGCCAGCAGCGTAGGGGGGACTAGCATCTACGAGCAGTACTTC. Protein: CASSVGGTSIYEQYF.

The chain carries TRBV2 and TRBJ2-3; 10 bases agree with TRBD1. Germline V CDR1 and CDR2: SNHLY, FYNNEI. There are 15 residues in the CDR3. J lost 5 bases, V lost 6 bases, and 8 bases had no gene match. CDR3 in DNA: TGTGCCAGCAGGAAATCGGGACAGGGGAAAGATACGCAGTATTTT. Encoded protein: CASRKSGQGKDTQYF.

This chain joins TRBV30 and TRBJ1-1; D is undetermined. The CDR3 length is 14 residues. The germline V gene has CDR1 GTSNPN and CDR2 SVGIG (reference sequence). V lost 5 bases and J 5 bases, leaving 18 bases between the germline ends. CDR3 amino acids: CAWSTGQFMTEAFF. DNA of the CDR3: TGTGCCTGGTCAACTGGGCAGTTTATGACTGAAGCTTTCTTT. Together with reference TRBV30 and TRBJ1-1, the CDR3 gives the full variable domain: SQTIHQWPATLVQPVGSPLSLECTVEGTSNPNLYWYRQAAGRGLQLLFYSVGIGQISSEVPQNLSASRPQDRQFILSSKKLLLSDSGFYLCAWSTGQFMTEAFFGQGTRLTVV.

This rearrangement joins TRBV10-3 to TRBJ2-1, with a possible D match to TRBD2 (5 bases). The germline gives CDR1 ENHRY, CDR2 SYGVKD. The CDR3 sequence is 14 residues long. Trimming cost V 5 bases and J 6 bases, with 14 bases left between them. DNA for the CDR3: TGTGCCATCAGTCAACGGGGTCGGGGCAATGAGCAGTTCTTC. As protein: CAISQRGRGNEQFF.

The count of this clone is one. The genes are TRBV7-3 and TRBJ2-3; 8 bases align to TRBD2. The CDR3 is 12 residues long. The V and J ends lost 2 bases and 9 bases, in that order; junction bases with no gene match: 1. Germline V gene sequence: CDR1 SGHTA, CDR2 FQGTGA. Here the CDR3 DNA reads TGTGCCAGCAGCTTAGGCGGGGGGACGCAGTATTTT. The encoded protein is CASSLGGGTQYF.

This rearrangement joins TRBV13 to TRBJ2-3; perhaps TRBD2 as D (5 bases). Germline V gives CDR1 PRHDT, CDR2 FYEKMQ (reference sequence). V lost 5 bases to trimming and J lost 2 bases, with 14 bases between them. The CDR3 is made up of 15 amino acids. The CDR3 sequence: CASSPPAENTDTQYF. The CDR3 bases are TGTGCCAGCAGCCCCCCAGCGGAGAACACAGATACGCAGTATTTT.

This rearrangement joins TRBV7-9 to TRBJ2-2; 9 bases line up with TRBD1. V dropped 8 bases and J dropped 6; count of bases not matched to a gene: 13. The germline V gene encodes CDR1 SEHNR and CDR2 FQNEAQ (reference sequence). The CDR3 sequence is 16 residues long. CDR3 sequence: CASGTRGTGFPGELFF. In nucleotides, the CDR3 is TGTGCCAGCGGCACTCGGGGGACAGGGTTCCCCGGGGAGCTGTTTTTT.

The chain uses TRBV9 and TRBJ1-1; tentatively, D is TRBD1 (5 bases). The V gene's germline CDR1 is SGDLS and CDR2 YYNGEE. Trimming took off 2 bases at V and 6 bases at J, with 17 bases between the two ends. The CDR3 sequence is 15 residues long. CDR3 sequence: CASSVGGAPRAEAFF. The CDR3 DNA reads TGTGCCAGCAGCGTCGGTGGGGCGCCAAGGGCTGAAGCTTTCTTT.

This chain uses TRBV6-6 with TRBJ2-3; TRBD2 matches at 11 bases. There are 14 residues in the CDR3. Germline V gives CDR1 MNHNY, CDR2 SVGAGI (reference sequence). Trimming at V came to 8 bases and at J to 4 bases, leaving 5 bases not matched to a gene. The CDR3, as DNA: TGTGCCAGCCTCCTAGCGGGGGGTGCAGATACGCAGTATTTT. Encoded protein: CASLLAGGADTQYF.

The chain is built from TRBV9 and TRBJ1-4; 8 positions match TRBD1. CDR1 is SGDLS and CDR2 is YYNGEE in the germline V gene. Losses at the gene ends were 0 bases for V and 4 bases for J; bases not matched to a gene: 2. This CDR3 region has 15 residues. CDR3 sequence reads: CASSVGDRSNEKLFF. The CDR3 nucleotides are TGTGCCAGCAGCGTAGGGGACAGGAGTAATGAAAAACTGTTTTTT.

The genes are TRBV19 and TRBJ2-1, with 9 bases aligning to TRBD2. V shed 4 bases, J shed 9 bases, and the junction held 7 bases outside the gene matches. From germline, CDR1 is LNHDA and CDR2 SQIVND (reference sequence). This CDR3 has 14 amino acids. The CDR3 loop is CASSKKSTSGEQFF. DNA for the CDR3: TGTGCCAGTAGTAAGAAGTCGACTAGCGGTGAGCAGTTCTTC.

This sequence joins TRBV5-8 and TRBJ2-3, with 9 bases that match TRBD2. The junction had 2 bases not matched to a gene; V was cut back by 2 bases and J by 4 bases. The CDR3 is 14 amino acids. Looked up from germline, CDR1 is SGHTS and CDR2 is YDEGEE. The CDR3 DNA follows: TGTGCCAGCAGCTTCCGACTAGCGGCAGATACGCAGTATTTT. Protein product: CASSFRLAADTQYF.

The rearrangement links TRBV4-1 to TRBJ1-5, with D tentatively TRBD1 (5 bases). From germline, CDR1 is MGHRA and CDR2 YSYEKL. The CDR3 runs to 16 residues. V was pared by 2 bases and J by 1 base, with 12 bases between. CDR3 amino acids: CASSQIAGRSNQPQHF. CDR3 in DNA: TGCGCCAGCAGCCAAATTGCGGGACGGAGCAATCAGCCCCAGCATTTT.

DNA for the CDR3: TGTGCCAGCAGCTTAGGCTACGGGACAGCAGACTACGAGCAGTACTTC. Encoded protein: CASSLGYGTADYEQYF. The chain carries TRBV7-6 and TRBJ2-7; 7 bases match TRBD1. The CDR3 extends over 16 amino acids. Germline V gene lookup returns CDR1 SGHVS and CDR2 FNYEAQ. The trim removed 1 base at V and 3 bases at J, leaving 9 bases unmatched.

The V call is TRBV6-5, the J call TRBJ1-2; unclear D gene. Germline CDR1 reads MNHEY; CDR2 reads SVGAGI. V dropped 4 bases and J dropped 4 bases, with 16 bases sitting between them. This CDR3 region has 15 residues. The CDR3 loop reads CASSSGGYSLYGYTF. As DNA, the CDR3 is TGTGCCAGCAGTTCCGGCGGGTACTCCCTCTATGGCTACACCTTC.

This clone was observed a few times. J is TRBJ2-1 and V is TRBV9, with 8 bases identical to TRBD1. V gave up 2 bases and J gave up 7 bases; unmatched junction bases: 2. The CDR3 is made up of 13 amino acids. Germline loops: CDR1 SGDLS, CDR2 YYNGEE. CDR3 DNA sequence: TGTGCCAGCAGCGTTTACAGGGGGAATGAGCAGTTCTTC. Residues: CASSVYRGNEQFF.

The chain is built from TRBV19 and TRBJ1-2; tentative D call: TRBD1 (5 bases). From germline, CDR1 is LNHDA and CDR2 SQIVND (reference sequence). There are 15 residues in the CDR3. V lost 2 bases and J 1 base, leaving 11 bases between the germline ends. CDR3 in amino acids: CASSITTDSNYGYTF. Written as DNA, the CDR3 is TGTGCCAGTAGTATAACGACAGATAGTAACTATGGCTACACCTTC. The complete variable domain, with remaining parts taken from reference TRBV19 and TRBJ1-2, reads DGGITQSPKYLFRKEGQNVTLSCEQNLNHDAMYWYRQDPGQGLRLIYYSQIVNDFQKGDIAEGYSVSREKKESFPLTVTSAQKNPTAFYLCASSITTDSNYGYTFGSGTRLTVV.

This chain joins TRBV4-3 and TRBJ1-2; D not certain. The V and J ends lost 0 bases and 6 bases respectively, with 14 bases between them. The germline V gene has CDR1 LGHNA and CDR2 YSLEER. CDR3 length equals 15 residues. As DNA, the CDR3 is TGCGCCAGCAGCCAAGAGTTTCCGCCCAGGCATGGCTACACCTTC. Protein sequence: CASSQEFPPRHGYTF.

This sequence joins TRBV5-5 and TRBJ1-2, with 7 bases aligning to TRBD1. Per the germline V gene, CDR1 is SGHKS and CDR2 is YYEKEE (reference sequence). The CDR3 extends over 14 amino acids. V shed 4 bases, J shed 3 bases, and the junction held 6 bases outside the gene matches. CDR3 sequence: CASSLSTGDYGYTF. The CDR3 DNA sequence: TGTGCCAGCAGCCTATCCACAGGGGACTATGGCTACACCTTC.

This chain joins TRBV2 and TRBJ2-3; unclear D gene. Trimming removed 6 bases from V and 3 bases from J, with 19 bases in between. Germline lookup yields CDR1 SNHLY and CDR2 FYNNEI. This CDR3 spans 16 amino acids. CDR3 in amino acids: CASRENDLKMTDTQYF. The CDR3 DNA follows: TGTGCCAGCAGAGAAAACGACTTGAAGATGACAGATACGCAGTATTTT.

V and J are TRBV19 and TRBJ1-1, with TRBD1 matching over 9 bases. The CDR3 is 14 residues long. Germline V gene sequence: CDR1 LNHDA, CDR2 SQIVND (reference sequence). The junction had 7 bases not matched to a gene; V was cut back by 5 bases and J by 6 bases. The chain's CDR3 is CASSVTGGRAEAFF. The DNA for the CDR3 is TGTGCCAGTAGTGTAACAGGGGGCCGAGCTGAAGCTTTCTTT.

The chain links TRBV4-3 to TRBJ1-2; 7 bases match TRBD1. This CDR3 spans 15 amino acids. Germline V gene data show CDR1 as LGHNA and CDR2 as YSLEER. V lost 0 bases to trimming and J lost 4 bases; unmatched junction nucleotides: 5. The CDR3 region is CASSQDFRTGYGYTF. The CDR3 nucleotides are TGCGCCAGCAGCCAAGATTTCAGGACAGGCTATGGCTACACCTTC.

This sequence joins TRBV5-4 and TRBJ1-1, with 7 bases that match TRBD1. The length of the CDR3 is 17 residues. Germline V gives CDR1 SGHNT, CDR2 YYREEE (reference sequence). V shed 3 bases, J shed 1 base, and the junction held 12 bases outside the gene matches. The CDR3 loop reads CASSSRQGRTKNTEAFF. The CDR3 DNA is TGTGCCAGCAGCTCCCGACAGGGAAGGACGAAGAACACTGAAGCTTTCTTT.

The chain is built from TRBV12-5 and TRBJ2-7; 8 bases match TRBD1. This CDR3 spans 16 amino acids. The germline V gene encodes CDR1 LGHNT and CDR2 FRNRAP. Trimming cost V 5 bases and J 2 bases; bases outside gene matches: 11. The CDR3 here is CASGIDPGQVTYEQYF. The CDR3 nucleotides read TGTGCTAGTGGTATAGATCCGGGACAGGTCACCTACGAGCAGTACTTC. The full variable domain, completed using reference TRBV12-5 and TRBJ2-7, is DARVTQTPRHKVTEMGQEVTMRCQPILGHNTVFWYRQTMMQGLELLAYFRNRAPLDDSGMPKDRFSAEMPDATLATLKIQPSEPRDSAVYFCASGIDPGQVTYEQYFGPGTRLTVT.

J is TRBJ2-6 and V is TRBV29-1; 8 bases align to TRBD2. The V gene end was trimmed by 2 bases and the J gene end by 2 bases; junction bases not matched to a gene: 8. Germline V gene lookup returns CDR1 SQVTM and CDR2 ANQGSEA. This CDR3 region has 17 residues. The CDR3 protein is CSVENERGLAGANVLTF. The CDR3 DNA is TGCAGCGTTGAAAACGAGAGGGGACTAGCTGGGGCCAACGTCCTGACTTTC.

The chain links TRBV19 to TRBJ1-4, with 7 positions matching TRBD1. The CDR3 is 15 amino acids. Looked up from germline, CDR1 is LNHDA and CDR2 is SQIVND (reference sequence). Losses at the gene ends were 5 bases for V and 6 bases for J; bases not matched to a gene: 9. The CDR3 sequence: CASSARDSNHEKLFF. The DNA of the CDR3 is TGTGCCAGTAGTGCCCGGGACAGCAATCATGAAAAACTGTTTTTT.

The chain is built from TRBV14 and TRBJ1-2; D possibly corresponds to TRBD1 (5 bases). Looked up from germline, CDR1 is SGHDN and CDR2 is FVKESK. The CDR3 sequence is 13 residues long. The V end lost 1 base, the J end lost 8 bases, and 11 bases lay between the germline ends. CDR3 sequence (DNA): TGTGCCAGCAGCCAAGTTGGAGGGGTCGGCTACACCTTC. It specifies CASSQVGGVGYTF. Variable domain in full (rest from reference TRBV14 and TRBJ1-2): EAGVTQFPSHSVIEKGQTVTLRCDPISGHDNLYWYRRVMGKEIKFLLHFVKESKQDESGMPNNRFLAERTGGTYSTLKVQPAELEDSGVYFCASSQVGGVGYTFGSGTRLTVV.

The chain combines TRBV4-1 with TRBJ2-7; 10 positions agree with TRBD1. V lost 4 bases and J lost 3; bases outside the gene matches: 3. Germline CDR1 MGHRA, CDR2 YSYEKL. CDR3 length: 14 amino acids. The CDR3 DNA sequence: TGCGCCAGCAGCCTGAGGACAGGGGGCTACGAGCAGTACTTC. The encoded protein is CASSLRTGGYEQYF.

Here the CDR3 reads CASSSRLAGGETQYF. CDR3 sequence (DNA): TGTGCCAGCAGCTCTCGACTAGCGGGGGGGGAGACCCAGTACTTC. The V gene is TRBV13, the J gene TRBJ2-5, with 14 bases lining up with TRBD2. After removal of 4 bases from V and 5 bases from J, the junction contained 3 bases not matched to a gene. The CDR3 loop spans 15 amino acids. CDR1 is PRHDT and CDR2 is FYEKMQ in the germline V gene (reference sequence).